This TCR beta chain was retrieved from a study of T cells in localized non-small cell lung cancer. As to this clone: Its cognate antigen is unknown.

Sequencing was performed with immunoSEQ multiplex PCR; in TCRdb, only in-frame clones are kept and a portion is missing. The table lists 15,000 to 20,000 clones, about nine tenths of them singletons. V lost 1 base, J lost 0 bases, and 14 bases lay in between. The CDR3 has 17 amino acids. CDR1 is SGHVS, CDR2 FNYEAQ, per germline. Regarding the study as a whole: The study sequenced only one region of the tumor. As a result, intratumor heterogeneity could not be excluded and remains possible. Blood T cell density predicted longer survival; adjacent-lung clonality, shorter. Of the top 100 tumor clones, median roughly 53 were in adjacent lung, approximately 28 among its top 100. Uninvolved nearby lung showed the greatest T cell clonality, exceeding that found in tumor.

This TCR was recovered from a man between 40 and 70 years old with stage I lung adenocarcinoma. This chain joins TRBV7-6 and TRBJ2-3, with D perhaps matching TRBD2 (5 bases). The sequences come from peripheral blood, collected before any cancer treatment. The CDR3 spells CASSLGEIYTSTDTQYF. The CDR3 DNA reads as TGTGCCAGCAGCTTAGGGGAGATTTATACTAGCACAGATACGCAGTATTTT.